The 3 T cell receptor beta chains below come from one sample, sequenced in a study of blood T cell repertoires in COVID-19. Sequenced by immunoSEQ multiplex PCR; TCRdb stores in-frame clones only, minus some. The table records under 450,000 clones, 81% of them present only once. The sample consisted of peripheral blood. These receptors originate from a human donor with acute or convalescent COVID-19. The donor label of this sample is uncertain.

This clone was observed a single time. The gene calls are TRBV18 and TRBJ2-3; a weak D match, TRBD2 (7 bases). V lost 5 bases to trimming and J lost 1 base, with 16 bases between them. Germline V lookup: CDR1 KGHSH, CDR2 LQKENI. The CDR3 extends over 16 amino acids. The CDR3 nucleotides are TGTGCCAGCTCAGTCTTGGGGGGGCTGGGCACAGATACGCAGTATTTT. It specifies CASSVLGGLGTDTQYF. Supplemented by reference TRBV18 and TRBJ2-3, the full variable domain reads NAGVMQNPRHLVRRRGQEARLRCSPMKGHSHVYWYRQLPEEGLKFMVYLQKENIIDESGMPKERFSAEFPKEGPSILRIQQVVRGDSAAYFCASSVLGGLGTDTQYFGPGTRLTVL.

The J gene is TRBJ2-1, the V gene TRBV18; 8 positions match TRBD1. This CDR3 is 16 amino acids long. J gave up 7 bases and V 0 bases, and 8 bases lay outside the gene matches. Germline V gives CDR1 KGHSH, CDR2 LQKENI. The CDR3 DNA sequence: TGTGCCAGCTCACCACCCGGCAGGGGGCGCGTGAATGAGCAGTTCTTC. As protein: CASSPPGRGRVNEQFF.

This rearrangement joins TRBV9 to TRBJ1-2, with D tentatively TRBD1 (5 bases). Trimming cost V 4 bases and J 5 bases, with 21 bases left between them. The CDR3 is 16 residues long. Per germline, CDR1 SGDLS and CDR2 YYNGEE. CDR3 residues: CASSSSGTNFRYGYTF. In DNA, the CDR3 is TGTGCCAGCAGCTCATCCGGGACTAACTTTAGGTATGGCTACACCTTC. Full variable domain (missing parts from reference TRBV9 and TRBJ1-2): DSGVTQTPKHLITATGQRVTLRCSPRSGDLSVYWYQQSLDQGLQFLIQYYNGEERAKGNILERFSAQQFPDLHSELNLSSLELGDSALYFCASSSSGTNFRYGYTFGSGTRLTVV.